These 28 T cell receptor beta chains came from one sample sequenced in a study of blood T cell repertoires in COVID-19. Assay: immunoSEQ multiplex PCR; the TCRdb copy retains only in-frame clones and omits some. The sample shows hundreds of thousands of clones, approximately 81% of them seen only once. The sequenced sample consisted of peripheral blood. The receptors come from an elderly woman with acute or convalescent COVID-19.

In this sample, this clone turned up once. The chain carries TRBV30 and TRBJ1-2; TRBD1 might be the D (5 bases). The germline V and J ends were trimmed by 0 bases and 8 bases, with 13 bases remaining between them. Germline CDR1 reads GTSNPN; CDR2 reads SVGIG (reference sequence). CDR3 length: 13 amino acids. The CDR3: CAWSVPGGIGYTF. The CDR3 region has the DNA TGTGCCTGGAGTGTACCTGGGGGGATCGGCTACACCTTC.

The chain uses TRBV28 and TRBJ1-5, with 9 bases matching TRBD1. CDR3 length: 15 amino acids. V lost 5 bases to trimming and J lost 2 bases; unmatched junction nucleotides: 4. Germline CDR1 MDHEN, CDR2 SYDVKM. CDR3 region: CASSRGQGGNQPQHF. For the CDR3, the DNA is TGTGCCAGCAGTAGGGGACAGGGTGGCAATCAGCCCCAGCATTTT.

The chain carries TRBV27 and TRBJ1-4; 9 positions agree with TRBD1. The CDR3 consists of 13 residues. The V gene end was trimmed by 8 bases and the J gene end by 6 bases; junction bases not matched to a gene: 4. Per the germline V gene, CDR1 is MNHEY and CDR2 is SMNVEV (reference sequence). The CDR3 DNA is TGTGCCAGCCGAAGGACAGGGGATGAAAAACTGTTTTTT. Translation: CASRRTGDEKLFF.

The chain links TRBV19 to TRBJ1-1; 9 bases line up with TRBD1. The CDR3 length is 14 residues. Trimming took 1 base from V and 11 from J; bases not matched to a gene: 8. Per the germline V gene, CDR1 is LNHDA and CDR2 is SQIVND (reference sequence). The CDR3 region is CASSIGGQGTWAFF. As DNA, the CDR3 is TGTGCCAGTAGTATAGGCGGACAGGGGACGTGGGCTTTCTTT.

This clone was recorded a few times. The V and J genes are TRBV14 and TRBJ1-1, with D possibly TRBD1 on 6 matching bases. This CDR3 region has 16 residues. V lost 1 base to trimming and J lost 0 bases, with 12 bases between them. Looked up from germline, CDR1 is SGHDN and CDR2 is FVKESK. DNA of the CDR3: TGTGCCAGCAGCCAAGCAGGACAGTCCATGAACACTGAAGCTTTCTTT. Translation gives CASSQAGQSMNTEAFF.

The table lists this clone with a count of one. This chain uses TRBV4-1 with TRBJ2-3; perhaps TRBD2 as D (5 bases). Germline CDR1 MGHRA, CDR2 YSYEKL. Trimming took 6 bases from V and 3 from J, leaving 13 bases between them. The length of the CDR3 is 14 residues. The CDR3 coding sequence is TGCGCCAGCAGGGAAGGGTCGGGGACAGATACGCAGTATTTT. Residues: CASREGSGTDTQYF.

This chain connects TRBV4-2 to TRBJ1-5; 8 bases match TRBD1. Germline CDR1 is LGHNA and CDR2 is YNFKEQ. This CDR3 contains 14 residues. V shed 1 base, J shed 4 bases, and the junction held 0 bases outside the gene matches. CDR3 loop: CASSQGTGNQPQHF. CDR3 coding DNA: TGTGCCAGCAGCCAAGGGACAGGGAATCAGCCCCAGCATTTT.

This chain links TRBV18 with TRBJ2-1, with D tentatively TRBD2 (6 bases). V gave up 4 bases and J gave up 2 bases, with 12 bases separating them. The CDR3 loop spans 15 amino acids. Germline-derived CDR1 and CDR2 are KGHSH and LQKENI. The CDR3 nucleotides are TGTGCCAGCTCACTTGGGACTCATCCCTACAATGAGCAGTTCTTC. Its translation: CASSLGTHPYNEQFF. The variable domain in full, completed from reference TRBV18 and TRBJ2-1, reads NAGVMQNPRHLVRRRGQEARLRCSPMKGHSHVYWYRQLPEEGLKFMVYLQKENIIDESGMPKERFSAEFPKEGPSILRIQQVVRGDSAAYFCASSLGTHPYNEQFFGPGTRLTVL.

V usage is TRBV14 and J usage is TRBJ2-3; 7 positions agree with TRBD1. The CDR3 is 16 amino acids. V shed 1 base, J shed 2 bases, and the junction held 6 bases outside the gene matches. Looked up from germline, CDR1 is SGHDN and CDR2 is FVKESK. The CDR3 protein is CASSQALGQHTDTQYF. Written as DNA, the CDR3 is TGTGCCAGCAGCCAAGCCTTGGGACAGCACACAGATACGCAGTATTTT.

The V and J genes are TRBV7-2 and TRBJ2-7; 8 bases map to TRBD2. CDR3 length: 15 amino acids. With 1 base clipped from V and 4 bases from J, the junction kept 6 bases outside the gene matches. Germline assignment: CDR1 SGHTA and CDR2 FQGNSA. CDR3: CASSLDGGGWYEQYF. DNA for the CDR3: TGTGCCAGCAGCTTAGATGGCGGGGGGTGGTACGAGCAGTACTTC.

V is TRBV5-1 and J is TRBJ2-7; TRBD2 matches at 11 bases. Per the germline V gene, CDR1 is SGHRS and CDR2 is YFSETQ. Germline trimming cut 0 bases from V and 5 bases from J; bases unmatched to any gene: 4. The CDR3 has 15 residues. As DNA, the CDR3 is TGCGCCAGCAGCTTGGTGCTAGCGGGGGGTGACGAGCAGTACTTC. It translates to CASSLVLAGGDEQYF.

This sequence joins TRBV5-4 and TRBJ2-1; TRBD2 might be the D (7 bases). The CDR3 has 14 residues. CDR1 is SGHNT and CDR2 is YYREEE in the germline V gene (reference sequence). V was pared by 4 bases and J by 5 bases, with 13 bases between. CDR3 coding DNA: TGTGCCAGCAGCCCGGGGGGCGTAAACAATGAGCAGTTCTTC. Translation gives CASSPGGVNNEQFF.

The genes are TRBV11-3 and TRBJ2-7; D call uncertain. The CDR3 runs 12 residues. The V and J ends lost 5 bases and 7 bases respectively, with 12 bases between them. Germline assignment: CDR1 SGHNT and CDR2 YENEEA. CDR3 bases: TGTGCCAGCAGCAAAAATGTAGAGGAGCAGTACTTC. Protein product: CASSKNVEEQYF.

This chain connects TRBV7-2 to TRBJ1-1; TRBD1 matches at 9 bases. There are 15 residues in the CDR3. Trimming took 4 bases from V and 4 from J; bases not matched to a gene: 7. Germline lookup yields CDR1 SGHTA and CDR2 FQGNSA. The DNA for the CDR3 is TGTGCCAGCAGCTACTTCACAGGGGGCGTCACTGAAGCTTTCTTT. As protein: CASSYFTGGVTEAFF.

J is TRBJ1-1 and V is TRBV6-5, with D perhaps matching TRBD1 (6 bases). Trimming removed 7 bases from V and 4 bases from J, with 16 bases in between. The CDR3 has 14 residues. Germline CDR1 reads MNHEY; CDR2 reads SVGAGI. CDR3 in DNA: TGTGCCAGCAAAATGGACCCGGACAGCACTGAAGCTTTCTTT. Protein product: CASKMDPDSTEAFF.

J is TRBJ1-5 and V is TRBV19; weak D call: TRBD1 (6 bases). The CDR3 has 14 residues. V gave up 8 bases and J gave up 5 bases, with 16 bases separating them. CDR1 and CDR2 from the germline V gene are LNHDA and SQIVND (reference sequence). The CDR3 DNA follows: TGTGCCAGTTCTCCACCGGGGGGCTATCAGCCCCAGCATTTT. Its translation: CASSPPGGYQPQHF.

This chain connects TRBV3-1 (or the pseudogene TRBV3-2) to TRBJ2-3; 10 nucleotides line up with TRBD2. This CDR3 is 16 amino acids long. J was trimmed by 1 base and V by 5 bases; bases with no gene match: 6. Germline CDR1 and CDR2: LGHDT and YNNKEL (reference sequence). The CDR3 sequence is CASSTALAGGTDTQYF. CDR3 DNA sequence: TGTGCCAGCAGCACCGCCCTAGCGGGGGGCACAGATACGCAGTATTTT.

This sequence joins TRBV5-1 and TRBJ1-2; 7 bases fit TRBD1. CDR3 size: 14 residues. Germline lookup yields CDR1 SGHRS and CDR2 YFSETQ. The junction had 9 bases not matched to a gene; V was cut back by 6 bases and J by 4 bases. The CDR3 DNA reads TGCGCCAGCACCCTAACGACAGGGAGCTATGGCTACACCTTC. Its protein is CASTLTTGSYGYTF.

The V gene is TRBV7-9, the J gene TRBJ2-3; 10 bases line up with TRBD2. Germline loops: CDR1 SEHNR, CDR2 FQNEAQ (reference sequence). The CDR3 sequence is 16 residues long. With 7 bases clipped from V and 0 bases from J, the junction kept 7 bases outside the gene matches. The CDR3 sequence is CASTQAGGRSTDTQYF. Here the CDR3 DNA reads TGTGCCAGCACCCAAGCGGGGGGGCGGAGCACAGATACGCAGTATTTT.

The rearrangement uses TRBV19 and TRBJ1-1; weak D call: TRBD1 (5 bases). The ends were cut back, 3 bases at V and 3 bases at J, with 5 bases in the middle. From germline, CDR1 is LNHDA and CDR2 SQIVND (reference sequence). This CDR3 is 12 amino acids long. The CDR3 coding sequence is TGTGCCAGTAGTATCAGGGACACTGAAGCTTTCTTT. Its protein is CASSIRDTEAFF.

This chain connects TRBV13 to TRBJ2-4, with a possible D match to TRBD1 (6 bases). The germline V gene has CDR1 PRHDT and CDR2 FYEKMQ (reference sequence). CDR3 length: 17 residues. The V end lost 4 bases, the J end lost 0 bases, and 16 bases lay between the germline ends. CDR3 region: CASSSPTGSVAKNIQYF. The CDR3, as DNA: TGTGCCAGCAGCTCCCCTACAGGGTCTGTAGCCAAAAACATTCAGTACTTC.

CDR3 in amino acids: CASSPTSGETGELFF. The CDR3 DNA reads TGTGCCAGCAGCCCGACTAGCGGAGAGACCGGGGAGCTGTTTTTT. This chain uses TRBV9 with TRBJ2-2, with 9 nucleotides matching TRBD2. Trimming cost V 4 bases and J 5 bases; bases outside gene matches: 6. The CDR3 spans 15 residues. Germline-derived CDR1 and CDR2 are SGDLS and YYNGEE.

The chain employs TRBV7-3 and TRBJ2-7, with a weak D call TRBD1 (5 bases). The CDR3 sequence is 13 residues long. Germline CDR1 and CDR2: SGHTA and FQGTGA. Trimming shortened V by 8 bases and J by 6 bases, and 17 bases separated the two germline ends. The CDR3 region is CASASNGAGEQYF. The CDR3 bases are TGTGCCAGCGCCTCAAATGGGGCAGGCGAGCAGTACTTC.

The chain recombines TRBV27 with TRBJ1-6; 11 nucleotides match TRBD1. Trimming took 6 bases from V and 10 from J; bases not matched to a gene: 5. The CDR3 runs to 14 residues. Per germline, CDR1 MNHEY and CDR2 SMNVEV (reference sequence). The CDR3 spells CASSLGQGESPLHF. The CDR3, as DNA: TGTGCCAGCAGCCTGGGACAGGGGGAGTCACCCCTCCACTTT.

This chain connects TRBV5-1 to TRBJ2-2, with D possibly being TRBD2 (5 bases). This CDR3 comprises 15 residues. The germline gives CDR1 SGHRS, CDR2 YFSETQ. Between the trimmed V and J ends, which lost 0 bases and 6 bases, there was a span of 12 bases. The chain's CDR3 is CASSLASSIAGELFF. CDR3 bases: TGCGCCAGCAGCTTGGCGTCTAGCATTGCCGGGGAGCTGTTTTTT.

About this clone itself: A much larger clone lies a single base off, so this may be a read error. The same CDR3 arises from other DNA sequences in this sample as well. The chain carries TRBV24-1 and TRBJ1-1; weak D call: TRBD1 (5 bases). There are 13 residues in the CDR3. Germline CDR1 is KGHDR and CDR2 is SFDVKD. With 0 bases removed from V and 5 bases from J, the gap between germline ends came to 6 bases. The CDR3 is CATSDLRGTEAFF. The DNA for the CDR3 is TGTGCCACCAGTGATTTGAGGGGTACTGAAGCTTTCTTT.

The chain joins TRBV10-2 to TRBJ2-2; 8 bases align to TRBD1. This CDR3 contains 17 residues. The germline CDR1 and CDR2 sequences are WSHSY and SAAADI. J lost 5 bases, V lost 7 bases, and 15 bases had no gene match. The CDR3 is CASKIGIGRGRTGELFF. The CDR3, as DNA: TGCGCCAGCAAGATCGGCATAGGCAGGGGGCGTACCGGGGAGCTGTTTTTT.

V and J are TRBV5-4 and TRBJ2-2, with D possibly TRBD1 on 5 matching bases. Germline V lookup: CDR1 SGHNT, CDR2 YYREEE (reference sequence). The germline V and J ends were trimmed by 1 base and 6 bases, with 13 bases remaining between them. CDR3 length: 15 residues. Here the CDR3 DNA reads TGTGCCAGCAGCTTGCGGCAGGGTCCGCCCGGGGAGCTGTTTTTT. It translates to CASSLRQGPPGELFF.